These 21 T cell receptor beta chains came from one sample sequenced in a study of identical twins. Each CDR3 protein gets one entry after TCRdb re-called the 5' RACE reads with MiXCR. Of about 100,000 distinct CDR3 sequences in the sample, 5.9% were seen once. The specimen was memory T cells sorted from blood. Receptors originate from a woman between 50 and 59 years old in good health.

This clonotype was found many times. This chain uses TRBV7-8 with TRBJ1-2; 8 bases align to TRBD1. V was clipped by 0 bases and J by 2 bases; unmatched bases: 5. This CDR3 is built from 16 residues. Germline values: CDR1 SGHVS, CDR2 FQNEAQ. For the CDR3, the DNA is TGTGCCAGCAGCTTAGCGACGGCAGGGGGCAACTATGGCTACACCTTC. It is translated as CASSLATAGGNYGYTF. Full variable domain (remainder filled in from reference TRBV7-8 and TRBJ1-2): GAGVSQSPRYKVAKRGQDVALRCDPISGHVSLFWYQQALGQGPEFLTYFQNEAQLDKSGLPSDRFFAERPEGSVSTLKIQRTQQEDSAVYLCASSLATAGGNYGYTFGSGTRLTVV.

This clonotype is categorized as medium-sized. The CDR3 DNA follows: TGTGCTAGTGGTTTGACTAGCTACGAGCAGTACGTC. This sequence encodes CASGLTSYEQYV. The rearrangement links TRBV12-5 to TRBJ2-7; D is possibly TRBD2 (5 bases). Germline CDR1 reads LGHNT; CDR2 reads FRNRAP. The CDR3 totals 12 residues. V was cut by 2 bases and J by 3 bases, with 5 bases left in between.

This clonotype was detected ten times or more. The chain uses TRBV20-1 and TRBJ2-3; 10 nucleotides agree with TRBD1. Germline V gives CDR1 DFQATT, CDR2 SNEGSKA (reference sequence). The V gene end was trimmed by 6 bases and the J gene end by 7 bases; junction bases not matched to a gene: 7. This CDR3 comprises 13 residues. The CDR3 loop is CSARTGGSYTQYF. CDR3 sequence (DNA): TGCAGTGCCCGGACAGGGGGTTCCTATACGCAGTATTTT.

This clonotype was seen at least ten times. The chain joins TRBV4-1 to TRBJ2-1; 9 bases fit TRBD1. Germline V gives CDR1 MGHRA, CDR2 YSYEKL. This CDR3 region has 16 residues. The trim removed 3 bases at V and 8 bases at J, leaving 11 bases unmatched. This chain's CDR3 is CASSHEPGQGVYEQFF. DNA of the CDR3: TGCGCCAGCAGCCATGAACCGGGACAGGGTGTTTATGAGCAGTTCTTC.

This clonotype was picked up a small number of times. The gene calls are TRBV20-1 and TRBJ2-1; 10 bases map to TRBD2. Losses at the gene ends were 5 bases for V and 8 bases for J; bases not matched to a gene: 18. The CDR3 sequence is 17 residues long. Germline assignment: CDR1 DFQATT and CDR2 SNEGSKA (reference sequence). The CDR3 bases are TGCAGTGCTCGAAAAGGACTAGCGGAGGATGCTGATCATGAGCAGTTCTTC. Translation: CSARKGLAEDADHEQFF.

This clonotype was counted many times. The rearrangement joins TRBV19 to TRBJ1-2; D unclear. Germline CDR1 and CDR2: LNHDA and SQIVND (reference sequence). The CDR3 contains 14 residues. V lost 3 bases and J 8 bases, leaving 16 bases between the germline ends. CDR3 DNA: TGTGCCAGTAGTATTGGCCATGCAGGTCAAGGCTACACCTTC. It yields the protein CASSIGHAGQGYTF.

This clonotype was counted ten times or more. This sequence joins TRBV2 and TRBJ1-1, with 7 bases fitting TRBD1. Germline lookup yields CDR1 SNHLY and CDR2 FYNNEI. J was trimmed by 6 bases and V by 6 bases; bases with no gene match: 13. The CDR3 contains 15 residues. The CDR3, as DNA: TGTGCCAGCAGGCCACTGACAGGGTTGGGTGCTGAAGCTTTCTTT. Translation gives CASRPLTGLGAEAFF.

This clonotype was found many times. The chain links TRBV20-1 to TRBJ2-1, with TRBD2 as a possible D gene (6 bases). Germline V gene data show CDR1 as DFQATT and CDR2 as SNEGSKA (reference sequence). The length of the CDR3 is 14 residues. The V and J ends lost 3 bases and 5 bases respectively, with 14 bases between them. The CDR3, as DNA: TGCAGTGCTAGTCGTACGGGAGTGCACAATGAGCAGTTCTTC. Residues: CSASRTGVHNEQFF.

This clonotype was detected only a few times. V gene TRBV6-4 combines with J gene TRBJ2-2; 7 nucleotides line up with TRBD1. The CDR3 runs to 16 residues. Germline loops: CDR1 MRHNA, CDR2 SNTAGT. Trimming at V came to 2 bases and at J to 6 bases, leaving 9 bases not matched to a gene. Written as DNA, the CDR3 is TGTGCCAGCAGTGACACAGGGGTAGGTCCCGCCGGGGAGCTGTTTTTT. Its protein is CASSDTGVGPAGELFF.

This clonotype has a count of ten or more. This chain uses TRBV6-6 with TRBJ1-2; perhaps TRBD1 as D (5 bases). The CDR3 length is 13 residues. Germline CDR1 is MNHNY and CDR2 is SVGAGI (reference sequence). V lost 10 bases and J lost 1, with 13 bases in between. The chain's CDR3 is CATTPGINYGYTF. DNA for the CDR3: TGTGCCACCACTCCAGGGATTAACTATGGCTACACCTTC.

This clonotype has ten or more counts. The V call is TRBV4-1, the J call TRBJ1-5; D is possibly TRBD1 (5 bases). Trimming took 6 bases from V and 4 from J, leaving 13 bases between them. The length of the CDR3 is 14 residues. From germline, CDR1 is MGHRA and CDR2 YSYEKL. Written as DNA, the CDR3 is TGCGCCAGCAGAGGGGTGGGGTTTAATCAGCCCCAGCATTTT. Its protein product is CASRGVGFNQPQHF.

The sample holds a few counts of this clonotype. This rearrangement joins TRBV19 to TRBJ2-6; 8 positions agree with TRBD1. Germline lookup yields CDR1 LNHDA and CDR2 SQIVND (reference sequence). The CDR3 extends over 16 amino acids. The V segment lost 7 bases and the J segment 2 bases; nucleotides outside the gene matches: 7. The CDR3 DNA reads as TGTGCCAGTACTGACAGGGGAAGCACTGGGGCCAACGTCCTGACTTTC. Translating it yields CASTDRGSTGANVLTF. The full variable domain, its missing parts supplied by reference TRBV19 and TRBJ2-6, is DGGITQSPKYLFRKEGQNVTLSCEQNLNHDAMYWYRQDPGQGLRLIYYSQIVNDFQKGDIAEGYSVSREKKESFPLTVTSAQKNPTAFYLCASTDRGSTGANVLTFGAGSRLTVL.

This clonotype has a handful of counts. J is TRBJ2-5 and V is TRBV12-3 or TRBV12-4; a possible D gene is TRBD1 (6 bases). CDR3 length equals 13 residues. Deletions cut 7 bases from V and 6 bases from J, with 15 bases between. The CDR3 bases are TGTGCCAGCACCCCCAGGGACACCCAGACCCAGTACTTC. This codes for CASTPRDTQTQYF.

This clonotype was counted ten times or more. The chain is built from TRBV27 and TRBJ2-2; TRBD2 matches 10 bases. Trimming removed 2 bases from V and 2 bases from J; junction bases left unmatched: 5. Germline-derived CDR1 and CDR2 are MNHEY and SMNVEV (reference sequence). This CDR3 has 17 amino acids. The CDR3 loop reads CASSLLAGVTNTGELFF. CDR3 DNA: TGTGCCAGCAGTTTACTAGCGGGAGTTACCAACACCGGGGAGCTGTTTTTT.

This clonotype was found a few times. The chain combines TRBV11-3 with TRBJ2-7; 7 bases are a match to TRBD2. The germline CDR1 and CDR2 sequences are SGHNT and YENEEA. With 4 bases clipped from V and 0 bases from J, the junction kept 9 bases outside the gene matches. CDR3 length: 16 residues. The CDR3, as DNA: TGTGCCAGCAGCTCCCACATGCGGGGGAGCTCCTACGAGCAGTACTTC. This codes for CASSSHMRGSSYEQYF.

A few counts support this clonotype. The genes are TRBV20-1 and TRBJ1-1, with TRBD1 matching over 9 bases. V shed 6 bases and J 9 bases; nucleotides not matched to a gene: 8. This CDR3 contains 12 residues. Germline V gene data show CDR1 as DFQATT and CDR2 as SNEGSKA (reference sequence). The CDR3: CSASLTGGQAFF. CDR3 DNA sequence: TGCAGTGCCTCACTCACAGGGGGCCAAGCTTTCTTT.

This clonotype was seen ten or more times. V and J are TRBV25-1 and TRBJ1-6; D remains ambiguous. This CDR3 is built from 13 residues. From germline, CDR1 is MGHDK and CDR2 SYGVNS. V gave up 6 bases and J gave up 9 bases, with 12 bases separating them. The chain's CDR3 is CASSAVGSSPLHF. The CDR3 bases are TGTGCCAGCAGCGCCGTGGGCTCTTCACCCCTCCACTTT.

This clonotype has a count of ten or more. This rearrangement joins TRBV5-6 to TRBJ1-1; D is unresolved. CDR3 length: 15 amino acids. V was trimmed by 0 bases and J by 0 bases, leaving 9 bases between them. Germline CDR1 SGHDT, CDR2 YYEEEE. The DNA of the CDR3 is TGTGCCAGCAGCTTGGACAGACAATTGAACACTGAAGCTTTCTTT. It encodes CASSLDRQLNTEAFF.

This clonotype was found many times. The J gene is TRBJ1-1, the V gene TRBV29-1, with D unresolved. V gave up 3 bases and J gave up 5 bases, with 13 bases separating them. This CDR3 has 13 residues. CDR1 is SQVTM, CDR2 ANQGSEA, per germline. The chain's CDR3 is CSVEGRVRTEAFF. For the CDR3, the DNA is TGCAGCGTTGAGGGTAGGGTAAGAACTGAAGCTTTCTTT.

This clonotype was seen ten or more times. The chain combines TRBV11-2 with TRBJ1-2; D is possibly TRBD1 (5 bases). V shed 5 bases and J shed 8 bases, with 21 bases lying between them. CDR1 is SGHAT and CDR2 is FQNNGV in the germline V gene. The CDR3 is made up of 15 amino acids. The CDR3 protein is CASSPLRGVRRGYTF. Written as DNA, the CDR3 is TGTGCCAGCAGCCCCCTCCGGGGCGTGAGAAGGGGCTACACCTTC.

Ten or more counts support this clonotype. CDR3 nucleotides: TGTGCCAGCAGTGCACCAAAAACTAGTGAATGGGACACCGGGGAGCTGTTTTTT. Protein: CASSAPKTSEWDTGELFF. V usage is TRBV27 and J usage is TRBJ2-2, with a tentative D call TRBD2 (5 bases). Trimming pared 5 bases from V and 3 bases from J, leaving 22 bases between. The V gene's germline CDR1 is MNHEY and CDR2 SMNVEV (reference sequence). The CDR3 is 18 residues long.